The 6 T cell receptor beta chains given below trace back to one sample, sequenced in a study of T cell clonality in common variable immunodeficiency. Notes on the study in general: Reportedly, TCR beta sequences from common variable immunodeficiency showed fewer deletions and N-nucleotide insertions.

Measured with immunoSEQ multiplex PCR; TCRdb has only the in-frame clones, and not every one. Captured here are about 28,000 clones, none seen once; the top ten comprise 25% to 35%. For these receptors, no antigen is known. Sequenced: peripheral blood mononuclear cells. The receptors come from a human donor with common variable immunodeficiency.

As regards this clone: The read gets to within 3 residues of the CDR3 end, and the germline J gene fills in the rest. The chain employs TRBV10-3 and TRBJ2-1; perhaps TRBD1 as D (6 bases). Per germline, CDR1 ENHRY and CDR2 SYGVKD. Trimming cost V 2 bases and J 1 base, with 12 bases left between them. The CDR3 is made up of 16 amino acids. The CDR3 here is CAISERQGQSYNEQFF. Incomplete CDR3 DNA: TGTGCCATCAGTGAGAGGCAGGGGCAATCCTACAATGAG.

On this clone itself: The CDR3 end falls 3 residues outside the read, so it is completed with the germline J gene. The genes are TRBV20-1 and TRBJ1-1; unclear D gene. CDR1 is DFQATT, CDR2 SNEGSKA, per germline (reference sequence). There are 12 residues in the CDR3. Between the trimmed V and J ends, which lost 7 bases and 1 base, there was a span of 10 bases. Incomplete CDR3 DNA: TGCAGTGTTCGACAACCGAACACTGAA. It yields the protein CSVRQPNTE. The CDR3 reads in full as CSVRQPNTEAFF.

This clone was picked up many times. From the germline J gene comes the end of the CDR3, since the read stops 3 residues before it. The chain is built from TRBV6-2 or TRBV6-3 and TRBJ1-6; 9 bases are a match to TRBD1. The CDR3 extends over 17 amino acids. Germline CDR1 reads MNHEY; CDR2 reads SVGEGT. V lost 5 bases to trimming and J lost 10 bases; unmatched junction nucleotides: 15. Incomplete CDR3 DNA: TGTGCCAGCAGTAAAATACAACGCCGGGACAGGGCCTCACCC. This sequence encodes CASSKIQRRDRASP. The whole CDR3 region reads CASSKIQRRDRASPLHF.

This clone turned up a few times. The read ends 3 residues early relative to the CDR3; the germline J gene fills the gap. The J gene is TRBJ2-1, the V gene TRBV7-9; tentative D call: TRBD1 (5 bases). Germline-derived CDR1 and CDR2 are SEHNR and FQNEAQ (reference sequence). V dropped 10 bases and J dropped 8 bases, with 9 bases sitting between them. The CDR3 runs 10 residues. CDR3 protein: CATGSDEQFF. CDR3 bases read: TGTGCCACAGGGTCCGATGAG.

In its sample, this clone was seen many times. The CDR3 end lies 3 residues beyond the end of the read and is filled in from the germline J gene. J is TRBJ1-4 and V is TRBV6-2 or TRBV6-3; D is perhaps TRBD1 (6 bases). There are 16 residues in the CDR3. Germline V gene data show CDR1 as MNHEY and CDR2 as SVGEGT. With 2 bases removed from V and 7 bases from J, the gap between germline ends came to 17 bases. This chain's CDR3 is CASSYLPGVGGEKLFF. CDR3 bases read: TGTGCCAGCAGTTACCTACCAGGGGTCGGTGGTGAAAAA.

This clone was seen a few times. This CDR3 is CASSLRGGPQETQYF. The covered CDR3 bases are TGTGCCAGCAGCTTAAGGGGCGGCCCCCAAGAGACC. V is TRBV7-3 and J is TRBJ2-5; perhaps TRBD1 as D (5 bases). Sequencing ends 3 residues short of the CDR3 end; the germline J gene provides the rest. Germline CDR1 and CDR2: SGHTA and FQGTGA. Trimming removed 1 base from V and 1 base from J, with 10 bases in between. This CDR3 spans 15 amino acids.